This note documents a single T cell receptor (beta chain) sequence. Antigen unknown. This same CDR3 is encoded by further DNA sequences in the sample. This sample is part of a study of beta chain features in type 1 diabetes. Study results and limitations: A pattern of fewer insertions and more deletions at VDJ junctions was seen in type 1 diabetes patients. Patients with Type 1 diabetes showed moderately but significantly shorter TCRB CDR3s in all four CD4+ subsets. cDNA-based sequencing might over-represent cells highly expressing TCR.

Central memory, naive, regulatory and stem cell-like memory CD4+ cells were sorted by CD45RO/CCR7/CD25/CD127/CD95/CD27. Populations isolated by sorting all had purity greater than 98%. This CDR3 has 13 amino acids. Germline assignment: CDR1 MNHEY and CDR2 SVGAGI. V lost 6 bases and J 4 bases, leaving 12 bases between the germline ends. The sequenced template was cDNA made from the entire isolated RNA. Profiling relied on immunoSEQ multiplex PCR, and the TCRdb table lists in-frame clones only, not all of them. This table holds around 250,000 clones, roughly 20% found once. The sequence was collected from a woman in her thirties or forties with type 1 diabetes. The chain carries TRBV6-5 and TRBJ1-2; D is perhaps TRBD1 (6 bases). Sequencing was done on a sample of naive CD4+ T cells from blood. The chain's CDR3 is CASSPRDTYGYTF. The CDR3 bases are TGTGCCAGCAGCCCCCGGGACACCTATGGCTACACCTTC.